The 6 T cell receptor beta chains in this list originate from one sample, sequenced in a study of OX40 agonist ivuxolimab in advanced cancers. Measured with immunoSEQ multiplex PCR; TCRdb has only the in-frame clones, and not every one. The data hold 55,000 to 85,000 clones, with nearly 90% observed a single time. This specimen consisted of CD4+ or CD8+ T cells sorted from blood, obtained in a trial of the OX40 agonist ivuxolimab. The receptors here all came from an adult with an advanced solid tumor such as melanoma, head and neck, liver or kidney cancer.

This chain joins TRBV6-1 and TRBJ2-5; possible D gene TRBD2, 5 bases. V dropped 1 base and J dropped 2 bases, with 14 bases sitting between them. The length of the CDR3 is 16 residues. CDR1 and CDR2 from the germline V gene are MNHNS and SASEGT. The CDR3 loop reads CASSEGSGRWQETQYF. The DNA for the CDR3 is TGTGCCAGCAGTGAAGGTTCGGGGAGATGGCAAGAGACCCAGTACTTC.

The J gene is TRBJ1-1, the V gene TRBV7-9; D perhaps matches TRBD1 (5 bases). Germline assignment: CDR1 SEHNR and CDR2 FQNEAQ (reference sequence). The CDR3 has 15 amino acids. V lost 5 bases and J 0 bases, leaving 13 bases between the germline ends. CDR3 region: CASSNQGRVNTEAFF. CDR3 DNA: TGTGCCAGCAGCAACCAGGGACGGGTGAACACTGAAGCTTTCTTT.

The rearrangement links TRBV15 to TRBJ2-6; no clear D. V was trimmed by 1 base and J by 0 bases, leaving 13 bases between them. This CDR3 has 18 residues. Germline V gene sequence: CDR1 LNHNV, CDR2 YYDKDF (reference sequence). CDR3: CATSRASVPLSGANVLTF. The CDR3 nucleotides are TGTGCCACCAGCAGAGCATCAGTCCCACTCTCTGGGGCCAACGTCCTGACTTTC.

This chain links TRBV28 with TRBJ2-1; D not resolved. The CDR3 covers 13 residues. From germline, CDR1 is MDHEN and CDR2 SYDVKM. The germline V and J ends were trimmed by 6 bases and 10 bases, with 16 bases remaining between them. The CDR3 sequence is CASSDAVGQEQFF. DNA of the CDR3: TGTGCCAGCAGCGACGCCGTAGGGCAAGAGCAGTTCTTC.

CDR3 protein: CASSVGLFRETQYF. CDR3 nucleotides: TGTGCCAGCAGTGTCGGACTTTTTCGAGAGACCCAGTACTTC. The chain is built from TRBV28 and TRBJ2-5; D perhaps matches TRBD2 (5 bases). There are 14 residues in the CDR3. The V end lost 5 bases, the J end lost 4 bases, and 14 bases lay between the germline ends. In germline, CDR1 is MDHEN, CDR2 SYDVKM.

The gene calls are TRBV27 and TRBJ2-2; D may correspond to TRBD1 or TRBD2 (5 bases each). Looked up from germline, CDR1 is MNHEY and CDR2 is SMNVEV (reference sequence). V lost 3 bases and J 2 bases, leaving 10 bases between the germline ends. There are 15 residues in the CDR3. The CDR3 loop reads CASSLSGRNTGELFF. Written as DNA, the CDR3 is TGTGCCAGCAGTTTGTCAGGGAGAAACACCGGGGAGCTGTTTTTT.